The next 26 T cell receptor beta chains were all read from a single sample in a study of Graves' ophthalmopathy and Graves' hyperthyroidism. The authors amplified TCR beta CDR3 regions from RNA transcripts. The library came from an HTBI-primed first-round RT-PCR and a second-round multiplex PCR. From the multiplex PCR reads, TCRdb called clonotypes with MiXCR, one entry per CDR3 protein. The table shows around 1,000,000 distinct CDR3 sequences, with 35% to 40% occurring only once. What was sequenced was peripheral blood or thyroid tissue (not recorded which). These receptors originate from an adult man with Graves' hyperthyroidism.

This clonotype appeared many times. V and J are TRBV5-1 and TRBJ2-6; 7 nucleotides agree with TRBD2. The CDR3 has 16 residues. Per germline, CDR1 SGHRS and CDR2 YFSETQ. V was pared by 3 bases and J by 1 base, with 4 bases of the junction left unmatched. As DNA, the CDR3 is TGCGCCAGCAGCTACGGCGGGGGTTCTGGGGCCAACGTCCTGACTTTC. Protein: CASSYGGGSGANVLTF.

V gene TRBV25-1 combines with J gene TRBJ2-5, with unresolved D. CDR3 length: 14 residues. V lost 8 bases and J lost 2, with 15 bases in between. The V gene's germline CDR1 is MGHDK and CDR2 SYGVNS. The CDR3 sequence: CASQVGRMQETQYF. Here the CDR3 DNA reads TGTGCCAGCCAAGTAGGCAGGATGCAAGAGACCCAGTACTTC.

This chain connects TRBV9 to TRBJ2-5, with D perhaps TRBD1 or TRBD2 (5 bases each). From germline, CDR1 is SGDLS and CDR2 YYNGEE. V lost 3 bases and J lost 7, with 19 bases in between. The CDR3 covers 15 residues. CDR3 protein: CASSAPGTPFVTQYF. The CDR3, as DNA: TGTGCCAGCAGCGCCCCCGGGACCCCCTTCGTGACCCAGTACTTC.

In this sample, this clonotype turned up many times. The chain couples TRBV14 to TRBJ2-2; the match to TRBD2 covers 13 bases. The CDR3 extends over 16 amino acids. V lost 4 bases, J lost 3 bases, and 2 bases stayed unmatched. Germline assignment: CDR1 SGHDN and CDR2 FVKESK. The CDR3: CASSRTSGRDTGELFF. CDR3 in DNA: TGTGCCAGCAGCCGTACTAGCGGGAGGGACACCGGGGAGCTGTTTTTT.

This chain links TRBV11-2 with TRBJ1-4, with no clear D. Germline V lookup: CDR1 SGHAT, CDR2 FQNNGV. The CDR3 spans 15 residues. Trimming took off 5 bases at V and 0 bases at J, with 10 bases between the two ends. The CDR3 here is CASSRNAPTNEKLFF. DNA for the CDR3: TGTGCCAGCAGCCGGAACGCCCCAACTAATGAAAAACTGTTTTTT.

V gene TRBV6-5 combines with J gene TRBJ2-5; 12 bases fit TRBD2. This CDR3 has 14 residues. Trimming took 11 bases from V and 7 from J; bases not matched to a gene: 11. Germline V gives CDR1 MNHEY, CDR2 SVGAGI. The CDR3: CASRSLAGGATQYF. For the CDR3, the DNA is TGTGCCTCCCGGTCGCTAGCGGGGGGGGCGACCCAGTACTTC.

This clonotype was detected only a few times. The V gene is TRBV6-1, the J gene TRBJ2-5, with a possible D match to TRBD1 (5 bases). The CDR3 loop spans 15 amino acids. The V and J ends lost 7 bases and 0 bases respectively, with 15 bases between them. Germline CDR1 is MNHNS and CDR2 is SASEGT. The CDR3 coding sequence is TGTGCCAGCACCCTAGAACGGACATACCAAGAGACCCAGTACTTC. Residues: CASTLERTYQETQYF.

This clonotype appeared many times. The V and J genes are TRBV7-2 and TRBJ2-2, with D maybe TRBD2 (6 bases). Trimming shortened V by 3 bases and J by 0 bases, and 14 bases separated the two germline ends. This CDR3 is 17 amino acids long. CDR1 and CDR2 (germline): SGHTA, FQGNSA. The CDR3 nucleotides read TGTGCCAGCAGCTTTAGCGGAGCAAGCGCGAACACCGGGGAGCTGTTTTTT. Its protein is CASSFSGASANTGELFF. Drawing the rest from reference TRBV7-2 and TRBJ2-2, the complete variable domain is GAGVSQSPSNKVTEKGKDVELRCDPISGHTALYWYRQSLGQGLEFLIYFQGNSAPDKSGLPSDRFSAERTGGSVSTLTIQRTQQEDSAVYLCASSFSGASANTGELFFGEGSRLTVL.

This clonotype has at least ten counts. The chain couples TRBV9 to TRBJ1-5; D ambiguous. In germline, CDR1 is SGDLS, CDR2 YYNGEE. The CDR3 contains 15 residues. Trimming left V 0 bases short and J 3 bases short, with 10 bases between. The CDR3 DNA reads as TGTGCCAGCAGCGTAGCGGGCGGTCTCAATCAGCCCCAGCATTTT. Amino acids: CASSVAGGLNQPQHF.

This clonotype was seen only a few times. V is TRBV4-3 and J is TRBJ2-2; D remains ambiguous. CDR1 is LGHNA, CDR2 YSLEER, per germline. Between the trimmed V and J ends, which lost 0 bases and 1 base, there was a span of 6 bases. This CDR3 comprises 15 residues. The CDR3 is CASSQEAMNTGELFF. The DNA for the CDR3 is TGCGCCAGCAGCCAAGAGGCAATGAACACCGGGGAGCTGTTTTTT.

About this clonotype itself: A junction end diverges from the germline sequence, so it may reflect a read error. In nucleotides, the CDR3 is TGCAGCGTTGATATGGGTTCAGCTTATGACGAGCAGTGCTTC. It is translated as CSVDMGSAYDEQCF. The chain is built from TRBV29-1 and TRBJ2-7, with D unresolved. Germline lookup yields CDR1 SQVTM and CDR2 ANQGSEA. The CDR3 has 14 residues.

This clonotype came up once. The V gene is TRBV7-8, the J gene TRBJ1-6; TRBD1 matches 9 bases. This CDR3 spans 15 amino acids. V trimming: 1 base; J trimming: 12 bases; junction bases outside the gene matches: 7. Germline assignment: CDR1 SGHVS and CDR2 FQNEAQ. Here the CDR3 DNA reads TGTGCCAGCAGCTTAGGTGGGACAGGGAACCAACCCCTCCACTTT. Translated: CASSLGGTGNQPLHF.

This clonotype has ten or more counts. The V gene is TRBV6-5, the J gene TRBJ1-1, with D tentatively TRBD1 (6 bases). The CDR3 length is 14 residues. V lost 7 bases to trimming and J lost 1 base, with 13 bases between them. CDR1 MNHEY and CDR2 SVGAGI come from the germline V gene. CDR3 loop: CASNSDRKNTEAFF. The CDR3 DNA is TGTGCCAGCAACTCGGACAGAAAGAACACTGAAGCTTTCTTT.

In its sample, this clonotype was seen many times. The CDR3 DNA reads as TGTGCCAGTACCCCGGACTTTAGCTCCTACGAGCAGTACTTC. Protein product: CASTPDFSSYEQYF. This sequence joins TRBV19 and TRBJ2-7; D perhaps matches TRBD2 (5 bases). Deletions cut 7 bases from V and 0 bases from J, with 13 bases between. The CDR3 covers 14 residues. In germline, CDR1 is LNHDA, CDR2 SQIVND (reference sequence).

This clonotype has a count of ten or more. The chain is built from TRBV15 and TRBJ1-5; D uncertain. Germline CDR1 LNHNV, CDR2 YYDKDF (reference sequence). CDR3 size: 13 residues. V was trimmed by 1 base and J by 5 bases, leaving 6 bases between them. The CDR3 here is CATSRASDQPQHF. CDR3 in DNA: TGTGCCACCAGCAGAGCTTCGGATCAGCCCCAGCATTTT.

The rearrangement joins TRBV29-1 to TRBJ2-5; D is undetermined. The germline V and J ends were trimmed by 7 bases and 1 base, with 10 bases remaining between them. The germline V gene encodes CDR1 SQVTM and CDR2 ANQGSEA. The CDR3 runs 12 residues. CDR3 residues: CSEGRSQETQYF. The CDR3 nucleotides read TGCAGCGAAGGCCGGAGCCAAGAGACCCAGTACTTC.

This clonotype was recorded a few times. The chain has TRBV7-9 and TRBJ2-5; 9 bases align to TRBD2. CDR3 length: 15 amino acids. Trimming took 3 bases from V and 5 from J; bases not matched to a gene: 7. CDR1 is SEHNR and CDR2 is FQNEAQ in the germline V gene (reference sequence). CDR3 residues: CASSLRRGGQETQYF. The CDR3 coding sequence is TGTGCCAGCAGCTTGAGGCGGGGGGGCCAGGAGACCCAGTACTTC.

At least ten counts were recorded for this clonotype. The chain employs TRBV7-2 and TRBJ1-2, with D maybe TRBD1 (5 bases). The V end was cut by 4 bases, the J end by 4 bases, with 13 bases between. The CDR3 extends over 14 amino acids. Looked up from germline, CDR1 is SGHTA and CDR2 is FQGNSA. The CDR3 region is CASSSAVGGYGYTF. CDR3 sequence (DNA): TGTGCCAGCAGCTCAGCCGTTGGGGGCTATGGCTACACCTTC.

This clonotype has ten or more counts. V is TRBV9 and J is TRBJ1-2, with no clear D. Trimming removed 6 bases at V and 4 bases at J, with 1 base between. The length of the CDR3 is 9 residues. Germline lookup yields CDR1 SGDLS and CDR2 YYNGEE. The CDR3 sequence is CASIYGYTF. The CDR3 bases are TGTGCCAGCATCTATGGCTACACCTTC. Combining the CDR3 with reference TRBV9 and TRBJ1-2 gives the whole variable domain DSGVTQTPKHLITATGQRVTLRCSPRSGDLSVYWYQQSLDQGLQFLIQYYNGEERAKGNILERFSAQQFPDLHSELNLSSLELGDSALYFCASIYGYTFGSGTRLTVV.

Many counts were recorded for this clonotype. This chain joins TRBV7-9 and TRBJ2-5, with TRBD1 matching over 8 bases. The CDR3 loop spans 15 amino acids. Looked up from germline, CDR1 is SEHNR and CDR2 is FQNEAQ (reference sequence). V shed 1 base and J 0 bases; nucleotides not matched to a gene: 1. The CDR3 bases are TGTGCCAGCAGCTTAGGGACAGGGAACCAAGAGACCCAGTACTTC. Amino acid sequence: CASSLGTGNQETQYF.

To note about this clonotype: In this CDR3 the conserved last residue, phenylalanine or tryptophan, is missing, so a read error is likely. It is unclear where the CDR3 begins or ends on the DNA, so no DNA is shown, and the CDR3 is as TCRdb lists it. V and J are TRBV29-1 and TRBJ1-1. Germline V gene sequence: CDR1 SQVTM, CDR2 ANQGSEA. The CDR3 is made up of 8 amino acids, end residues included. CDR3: CSVEQANY.

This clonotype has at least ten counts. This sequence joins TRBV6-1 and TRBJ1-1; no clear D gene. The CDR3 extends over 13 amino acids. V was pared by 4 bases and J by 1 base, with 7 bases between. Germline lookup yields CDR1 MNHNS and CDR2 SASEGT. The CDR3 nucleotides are TGTGCCAGCAGTGGGGTTGGGAACACTGAAGCTTTCTTT. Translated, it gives CASSGVGNTEAFF.

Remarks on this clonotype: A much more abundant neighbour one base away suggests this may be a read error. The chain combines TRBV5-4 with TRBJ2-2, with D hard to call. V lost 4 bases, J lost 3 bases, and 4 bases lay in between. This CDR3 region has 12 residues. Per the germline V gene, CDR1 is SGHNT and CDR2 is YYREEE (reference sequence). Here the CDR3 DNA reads TGTGCCAGCAGCCAGCACACCGGGGAGCTGTTTTTT. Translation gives CASSQHTGELFF.

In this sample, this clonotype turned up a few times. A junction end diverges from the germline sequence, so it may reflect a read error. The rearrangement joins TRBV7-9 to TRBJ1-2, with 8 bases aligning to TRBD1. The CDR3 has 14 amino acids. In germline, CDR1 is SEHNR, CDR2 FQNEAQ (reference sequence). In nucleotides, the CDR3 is TGTGCCAGCAGCTCCGACAGGGGTCGGAGTGGCCACACCTTC. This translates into CASSSDRGRSGHTF. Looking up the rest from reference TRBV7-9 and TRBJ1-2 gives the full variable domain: DTGVSQNPRHKITKRGQNVTFRCDPISEHNRLYWYRQTLGQGPEFLTYFQNEAQLEKSRLLSDRFSAERPKGSFSTLEIQRTEQGDSAMYLCASSSDRGRSGHTFGSGTRLTVV.

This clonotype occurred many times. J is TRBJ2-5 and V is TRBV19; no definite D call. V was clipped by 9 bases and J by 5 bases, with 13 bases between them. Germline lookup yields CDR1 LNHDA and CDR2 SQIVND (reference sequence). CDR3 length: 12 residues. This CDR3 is CASSGVHETQYF. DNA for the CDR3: TGTGCCAGCAGTGGAGTTCATGAGACCCAGTACTTC.

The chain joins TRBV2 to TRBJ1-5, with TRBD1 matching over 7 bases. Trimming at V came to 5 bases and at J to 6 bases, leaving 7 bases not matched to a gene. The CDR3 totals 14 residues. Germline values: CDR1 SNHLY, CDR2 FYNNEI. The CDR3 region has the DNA TGTGCCAGCAGTCTACAGGGGAGGGTTCAGCCCCAGCATTTT. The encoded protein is CASSLQGRVQPQHF.